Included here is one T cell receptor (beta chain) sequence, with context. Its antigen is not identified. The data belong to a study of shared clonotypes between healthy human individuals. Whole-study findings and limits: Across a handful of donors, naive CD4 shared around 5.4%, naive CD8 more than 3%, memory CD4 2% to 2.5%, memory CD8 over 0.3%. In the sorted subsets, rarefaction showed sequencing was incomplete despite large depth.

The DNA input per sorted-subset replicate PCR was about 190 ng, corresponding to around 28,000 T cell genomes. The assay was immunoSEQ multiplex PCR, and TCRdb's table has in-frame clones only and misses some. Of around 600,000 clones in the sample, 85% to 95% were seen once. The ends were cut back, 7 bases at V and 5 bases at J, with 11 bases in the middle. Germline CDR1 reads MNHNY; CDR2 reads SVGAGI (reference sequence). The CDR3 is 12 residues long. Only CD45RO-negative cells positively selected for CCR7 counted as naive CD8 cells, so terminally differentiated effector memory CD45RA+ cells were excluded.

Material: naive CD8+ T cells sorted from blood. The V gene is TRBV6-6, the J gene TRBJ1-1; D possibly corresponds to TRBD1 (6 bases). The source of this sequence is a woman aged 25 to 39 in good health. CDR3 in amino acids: CASTEGGTEAFF. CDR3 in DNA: TGTGCCAGCACCGAGGGGGGGACTGAAGCTTTCTTT.